This entry lists 30 T cell receptor beta chains sequenced from one sample in a study of human T cells and chemical hapten exposure. As for time point: patch test 3, about 24 weeks after DPC sensitization. Treatment meaning: therapeutic diphenylcyclopropenone sensitization with weekly scalp DPC. TCRdb itself ran the RACE reads through MiXCR, one entry per CDR3 protein. The top ten clones hold 10% of a sample with just over 95,000 distinct CDR3 sequences, around a quarter of them seen once. Specimen: whole blood, collected in connection with sensitization to the hapten diphenylcyclopropenone (DPC). The source of these receptors is a man aged 35 to 55 with alopecia areata. Some clones in this sample may be carry-over from other donors' samples.

In this sample, this clonotype turned up a few times. This sequence joins TRBV12-3 or TRBV12-4 and TRBJ1-3; D gene unclear. CDR3 size: 16 residues. With 0 bases removed from V and 0 bases from J, the gap between germline ends came to 9 bases. The CDR3 sequence is CASSLAVRHSGNTIYF. The CDR3 region has the DNA TGTGCCAGCAGTTTAGCTGTCAGGCACTCTGGAAACACCATATATTTT.

This clonotype came up many times. This chain links TRBV29-1 with TRBJ2-7; 9 bases align to TRBD1. There are 14 residues in the CDR3. Germline V gives CDR1 SQVTM, CDR2 ANQGSEA. V gave up 5 bases and J gave up 0 bases; unmatched junction bases: 5. CDR3 DNA sequence: TGCAGCGTTAGGACAGGGGTAACCTCCTACGAGCAGTACTTC. Translated: CSVRTGVTSYEQYF.

In DNA form, the CDR3 reads TGTGCCAGCAGCTTAGCGGGCAGGGACGGCCAAGAGACCCAGTACTTC. It encodes CASSLAGRDGQETQYF. The chain employs TRBV7-9 and TRBJ2-5; the D call may be TRBD1 or TRBD2 (5 bases each). The CDR3 sequence is 16 residues long. The V gene lost 0 bases and the J gene lost 1 base, with 12 bases spanning the gap. Germline values: CDR1 SEHNR, CDR2 FQNEAQ (reference sequence).

The genes are TRBV7-2 and TRBJ2-2, with 11 bases matching TRBD2. The CDR3 extends over 16 amino acids. Germline V gene sequence: CDR1 SGHTA, CDR2 FQGNSA. V dropped 7 bases and J dropped 4; count of bases not matched to a gene: 8. CDR3 DNA sequence: TGTGCCAGCAACCTCGGTAGCGGGAGGGCCACCGGGGAGCTGTTTTTT. Translated, it gives CASNLGSGRATGELFF.

In this sample, this clonotype turned up a few times. The chain is built from TRBV28 and TRBJ2-7; D perhaps matches TRBD1 (6 bases). The CDR3 is 14 amino acids. Germline-derived CDR1 and CDR2 are MDHEN and SYDVKM. Deletions cut 6 bases from V and 2 bases from J, with 14 bases between. The CDR3 loop reads CASSTGTRAYEQYF. CDR3 DNA sequence: TGTGCCAGCAGCACCGGGACAAGAGCCTACGAGCAGTACTTC.

CDR3: CASRLSSGYNEQFF. The CDR3 nucleotides read TGCGCCAGCCGGTTGTCTAGCGGCTACAATGAGCAGTTCTTC. J is TRBJ2-1 and V is TRBV10-2; TRBD2 aligns across 7 bases. V shed 8 bases and J 3 bases; nucleotides not matched to a gene: 7. CDR3 length equals 14 residues. The germline gives CDR1 WSHSY, CDR2 SAAADI.

The chain has TRBV5-4 and TRBJ1-5; D gene ambiguous. Trimming stripped 3 bases from V and 5 bases from J, with 6 bases between. The germline V gene encodes CDR1 SGHNT and CDR2 YYREEE (reference sequence). The CDR3 sequence is 12 residues long. CDR3 loop: CASSYQDQPQHF. Here the CDR3 DNA reads TGTGCCAGCAGCTACCAGGATCAGCCCCAGCATTTT.

In nucleotides, the CDR3 is TGTGCCAGCAGTTTAGAGGGACTGACCTCCTACGAGCAGTACTTC. This codes for CASSLEGLTSYEQYF. V usage is TRBV12-3 or TRBV12-4 and J usage is TRBJ2-7, with TRBD2 as a possible D gene (6 bases). Trimming cost V 1 base and J 0 bases, with 10 bases left between them. The CDR3 is 15 residues long.

The chain combines TRBV18 with TRBJ2-5, with TRBD2 matching over 8 bases. The CDR3 sequence is 14 residues long. Germline V gene lookup returns CDR1 KGHSH and CDR2 LQKENI. V lost 4 bases to trimming and J lost 4 bases; unmatched junction nucleotides: 5. Written as DNA, the CDR3 is TGTGCCAGCTCACACGGGACTAGTCCAGAGACCCAGTACTTC. Its translation: CASSHGTSPETQYF.

This clonotype has just a few counts. The chain is built from TRBV27 and TRBJ1-5; weak D call: TRBD1 (6 bases). Germline V CDR1 and CDR2: MNHEY, SMNVEV (reference sequence). V gave up 4 bases and J gave up 3 bases, with 13 bases separating them. The CDR3 is 15 residues long. In DNA, the CDR3 is TGTGCCAGCAGTTCTTACAGGGATTCCAATCAGCCCCAGCATTTT. The encoded protein is CASSSYRDSNQPQHF.

V is TRBV4-1 and J is TRBJ2-3; D ambiguous. This CDR3 is 12 amino acids long. The V gene lost 5 bases and the J gene lost 1 base, with 4 bases spanning the gap. The germline V gene encodes CDR1 MGHRA and CDR2 YSYEKL. The CDR3 DNA sequence: TGCGCCAGCAGCAGGGGCACAGATACGCAGTATTTT. Amino acid sequence: CASSRGTDTQYF.

The chain employs TRBV2 and TRBJ1-2; D ambiguous. V lost 7 bases to trimming and J lost 4 bases, with 10 bases between them. This CDR3 contains 12 residues. Germline lookup yields CDR1 SNHLY and CDR2 FYNNEI. The CDR3 loop is CASKDGSYGYTF. Written as DNA, the CDR3 is TGTGCCAGCAAAGACGGATCCTATGGCTACACCTTC.

This chain links TRBV20-1 with TRBJ2-7; D tentatively fits TRBD1 or TRBD2 (5 bases each). The CDR3 is 13 residues long. Trimming left V 5 bases short and J 0 bases short, with 11 bases between. Per the germline V gene, CDR1 is DFQATT and CDR2 is SNEGSKA (reference sequence). The CDR3 here is CSARDGSSYEQYF. The CDR3 DNA reads TGCAGTGCTCGGGACGGCAGCTCCTACGAGCAGTACTTC.

The table lists this clonotype with a few counts. V and J are TRBV20-1 and TRBJ1-2; TRBD1 might be the D (5 bases). CDR1 DFQATT and CDR2 SNEGSKA come from the germline V gene (reference sequence). The CDR3 has 15 amino acids. V lost 5 bases, J lost 4 bases, and 20 bases lay in between. The CDR3 here is CSADQRDYPGYGYTF. CDR3 coding DNA: TGCAGTGCTGACCAACGGGACTACCCTGGCTATGGCTACACCTTC.

This clonotype came up a few times. This chain links TRBV19 with TRBJ2-1; D perhaps matches TRBD2 (6 bases). The CDR3 is made up of 14 amino acids. Trimming cost V 5 bases and J 0 bases, with 8 bases left between them. CDR1 and CDR2 from the germline V gene are LNHDA and SQIVND (reference sequence). The CDR3, as DNA: TGTGCCAGTAGTGGGGGACTCTCCTACAATGAGCAGTTCTTC. Protein sequence: CASSGGLSYNEQFF.

This rearrangement joins TRBV29-1 to TRBJ2-1; 9 bases line up with TRBD1. The CDR3 contains 16 residues. Germline CDR1 and CDR2: SQVTM and ANQGSEA. J lost 7 bases, V lost 7 bases, and 17 bases had no gene match. CDR3 nucleotides: TGCAGCGCTGGGGAAACAGGGGGCGGTTATAGAAATGAGCAGTTCTTC. Amino acids: CSAGETGGGYRNEQFF.

This clonotype occurred a few times. The chain uses TRBV15 and TRBJ2-7; either TRBD1 or TRBD2 may supply D (5 bases each). Germline V gene data show CDR1 as LNHNV and CDR2 as YYDKDF (reference sequence). Trimming removed 4 bases at V and 0 bases at J, with 13 bases between. CDR3 length equals 15 residues. CDR3 coding DNA: TGTGCCACCAGCAAAGTCGGGGCAGACTCCTACGAGCAGTACTTC. Translation: CATSKVGADSYEQYF.

The chain couples TRBV7-3 to TRBJ1-3; D is ambiguous. V dropped 4 bases and J dropped 4 bases, with 8 bases sitting between them. Per germline, CDR1 SGHTA and CDR2 FQGTGA. The CDR3 runs to 13 residues. The CDR3 sequence: CASSSGDGNTIYF. The CDR3 DNA reads TGTGCCAGCAGCTCCGGCGACGGAAACACCATATATTTT.

The CDR3 sequence is CAISESNPGTGGDTQYF. The DNA for the CDR3 is TGTGCCATCAGTGAGTCGAATCCCGGGACAGGGGGAGATACGCAGTATTTT. This rearrangement joins TRBV10-3 to TRBJ2-3; 11 nucleotides agree with TRBD1. Trimming at V came to 0 bases and at J to 5 bases, leaving 7 bases not matched to a gene. Germline V CDR1 and CDR2: ENHRY, SYGVKD. This CDR3 is 17 amino acids long.

The chain employs TRBV25-1 and TRBJ1-2; D uncertain. Trimming left V 4 bases short and J 4 bases short, with 10 bases between. The CDR3 runs to 13 residues. Germline CDR1 MGHDK, CDR2 SYGVNS. In DNA form, the CDR3 reads TGTGCCAGCAGTGGTCCGTTAGCCTATGGCTACACCTTC. Amino acid sequence: CASSGPLAYGYTF.

V is TRBV5-4 and J is TRBJ2-3; 13 positions agree with TRBD2. The CDR3 contains 15 residues. J was trimmed by 5 bases and V by 4 bases; bases with no gene match: 4. Germline assignment: CDR1 SGHNT and CDR2 YYREEE (reference sequence). The CDR3 loop is CASSRLAGGLDTQYF. CDR3 nucleotides: TGTGCCAGCAGCCGACTAGCGGGAGGCCTAGATACGCAGTATTTT. The variable domain in full, with the rest retrieved from reference TRBV5-4 and TRBJ2-3, is ETGVTQSPTHLIKTRGQQVTLRCSSQSGHNTVSWYQQALGQGPQFIFQYYREEENGRGNFPPRFSGLQFPNYSSELNVNALELDDSALYLCASSRLAGGLDTQYFGPGTRLTVL.

The J gene is TRBJ2-5, the V gene TRBV12-3 or TRBV12-4; 12 bases map to TRBD2. The CDR3 sequence is 17 residues long. After removal of 3 bases from V and 5 bases from J, the junction contained 10 bases not matched to a gene. The CDR3 here is CASSFSPLAGGGETQYF. Here the CDR3 DNA reads TGTGCCAGCAGTTTTTCCCCTCTAGCGGGAGGGGGTGAGACCCAGTACTTC.

The chain is built from TRBV12-3 or TRBV12-4 and TRBJ1-6, with a possible D match to TRBD1 (5 bases). CDR3 length equals 13 residues. Trimming took off 9 bases at V and 9 bases at J, with 15 bases between the two ends. The CDR3 region is CASIRDGGSPLHF. The CDR3 DNA follows: TGTGCCAGTATCAGGGACGGTGGTTCACCCCTCCACTTT.

This chain uses TRBV28 with TRBJ2-3, with D possibly TRBD1 on 5 matching bases. CDR3 length: 14 residues. Germline-derived CDR1 and CDR2 are MDHEN and SYDVKM. V lost 10 bases and J lost 5, with 19 bases in between. CDR3 nucleotides: TGTGCCACCAGGGCCTCACTCCCCCAAGATACGCAGTATTTT. Its translation is CATRASLPQDTQYF.

A few counts support this clonotype. The rearrangement uses TRBV12-3 or TRBV12-4 and TRBJ1-1; D is unresolved. Trimming took 3 bases from V and 11 from J, leaving 25 bases between them. This CDR3 has 16 amino acids. In DNA form, the CDR3 reads TGTGCCAGCAGTTTCGGAGTTTATTGGGAAACCAGTGGGGCTTTCTTT. Protein product: CASSFGVYWETSGAFF.

The CDR3, as DNA: TGTGCCAGCAGCTTAGGACAACCCACAGATACGCAGTATTTT. Translation gives CASSLGQPTDTQYF. The genes are TRBV7-2 and TRBJ2-3, with D unresolved. Between the trimmed V and J ends, which lost 1 base and 2 bases, there was a span of 7 bases. From germline, CDR1 is SGHTA and CDR2 FQGNSA. The CDR3 length is 14 residues.

V is TRBV7-9 and J is TRBJ2-1; D not resolved. CDR1 and CDR2 from the germline V gene are SEHNR and FQNEAQ (reference sequence). The V gene lost 1 base and the J gene lost 9 bases, with 19 bases spanning the gap. The CDR3 length is 16 residues. This CDR3 reads CASSLGGKGNDIEQFF. DNA for the CDR3: TGTGCCAGCAGCTTAGGGGGTAAAGGGAATGACATTGAGCAGTTCTTC.

The J gene is TRBJ2-7, the V gene TRBV7-6, with 7 positions matching TRBD1. This CDR3 has 15 residues. Germline V gene data show CDR1 as SGHVS and CDR2 as FNYEAQ. With 4 bases clipped from V and 1 base from J, the junction kept 7 bases outside the gene matches. The CDR3 region has the DNA TGTGCCAGCAGCTCAGGCCCAGGGGGTTCCTACGAGCAGTACTTC. Translation gives CASSSGPGGSYEQYF.

The chain is built from TRBV28 and TRBJ2-2; 11 bases match TRBD2. CDR3 size: 16 residues. Unmatched junction bases numbered 4, after V lost 3 bases and J lost 4 bases. The germline V gene encodes CDR1 MDHEN and CDR2 SYDVKM. Written as DNA, the CDR3 is TGTGCCAGCAGTTTGCCGGGACTAGCGGCCACCGGGGAGCTGTTTTTT. Amino acids: CASSLPGLAATGELFF.

This chain connects TRBV10-3 to TRBJ2-1; TRBD2 might be the D (5 bases). The CDR3 is 13 amino acids. V was shortened by 11 bases and J by 9 bases, with 20 bases between the two germline ends. CDR1 ENHRY and CDR2 SYGVKD come from the germline V gene. The CDR3 DNA follows: TGTGCCGCCGGGGTAGCCGCTGTGGGTGAGCAGTTCTTC. It specifies CAAGVAAVGEQFF.